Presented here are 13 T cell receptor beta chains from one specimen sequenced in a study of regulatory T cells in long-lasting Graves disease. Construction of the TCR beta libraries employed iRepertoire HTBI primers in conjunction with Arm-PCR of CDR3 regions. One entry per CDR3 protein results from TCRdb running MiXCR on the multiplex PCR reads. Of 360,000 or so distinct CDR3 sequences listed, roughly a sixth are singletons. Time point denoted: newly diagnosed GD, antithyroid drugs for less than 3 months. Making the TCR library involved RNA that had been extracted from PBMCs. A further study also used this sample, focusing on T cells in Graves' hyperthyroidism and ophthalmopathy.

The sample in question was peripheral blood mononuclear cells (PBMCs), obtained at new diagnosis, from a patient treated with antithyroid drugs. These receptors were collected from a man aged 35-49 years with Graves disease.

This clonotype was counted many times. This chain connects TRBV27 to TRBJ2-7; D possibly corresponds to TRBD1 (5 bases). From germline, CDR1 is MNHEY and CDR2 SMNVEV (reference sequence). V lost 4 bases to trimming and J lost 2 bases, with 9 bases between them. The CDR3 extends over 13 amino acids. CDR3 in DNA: TGTGCCAGCAGTTACAGGTCGACCTACGAGCAGTACTTC. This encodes CASSYRSTYEQYF.

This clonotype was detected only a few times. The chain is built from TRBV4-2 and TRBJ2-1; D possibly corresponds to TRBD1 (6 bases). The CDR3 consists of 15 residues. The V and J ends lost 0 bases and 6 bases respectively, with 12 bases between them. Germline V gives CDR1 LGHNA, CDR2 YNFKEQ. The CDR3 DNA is TGTGCCAGCAGCCAAGAGGTCCAGGGGAGCAATGAGCAGTTCTTC. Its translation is CASSQEVQGSNEQFF.

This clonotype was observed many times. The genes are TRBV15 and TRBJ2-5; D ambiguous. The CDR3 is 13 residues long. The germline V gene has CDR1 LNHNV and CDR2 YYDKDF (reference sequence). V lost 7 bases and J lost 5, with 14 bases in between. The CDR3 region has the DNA TGTGCCACCACCGATGCCTCCCGGGAGACCCAGTACTTC. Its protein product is CATTDASRETQYF.

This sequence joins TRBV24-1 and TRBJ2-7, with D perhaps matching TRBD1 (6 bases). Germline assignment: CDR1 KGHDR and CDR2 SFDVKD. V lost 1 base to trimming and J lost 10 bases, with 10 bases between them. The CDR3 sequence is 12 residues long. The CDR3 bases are TGTGCCACCAGTGATTTCGGGACAAAACAGTACTTC. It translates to CATSDFGTKQYF.

The CDR3 DNA follows: TGTGCCAGCAGCTTCGGGACACAATACGAGCAGTACTTC. Its protein is CASSFGTQYEQYF. The genes are TRBV5-8 and TRBJ2-7; perhaps TRBD1 as D (6 bases). This CDR3 region has 13 residues. Germline CDR1 reads SGHTS; CDR2 reads YDEGEE. V gave up 2 bases and J gave up 4 bases, with 10 bases separating them.

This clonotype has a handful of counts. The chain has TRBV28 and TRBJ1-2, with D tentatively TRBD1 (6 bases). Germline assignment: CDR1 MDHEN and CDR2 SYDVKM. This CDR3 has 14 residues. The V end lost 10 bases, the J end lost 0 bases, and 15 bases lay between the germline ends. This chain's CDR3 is CATSRGASNYGYTF. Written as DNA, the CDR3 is TGTGCCACCTCACGGGGGGCATCTAACTATGGCTACACCTTC.

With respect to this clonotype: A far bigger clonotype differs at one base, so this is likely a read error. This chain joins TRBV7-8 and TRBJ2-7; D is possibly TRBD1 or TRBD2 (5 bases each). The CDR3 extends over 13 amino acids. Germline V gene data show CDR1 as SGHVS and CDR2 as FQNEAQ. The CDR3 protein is CASGRDLSYEQCF. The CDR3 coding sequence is TGTGCCAGCGGCAGGGACCTATCCTACGAGCAGTGCTTC.

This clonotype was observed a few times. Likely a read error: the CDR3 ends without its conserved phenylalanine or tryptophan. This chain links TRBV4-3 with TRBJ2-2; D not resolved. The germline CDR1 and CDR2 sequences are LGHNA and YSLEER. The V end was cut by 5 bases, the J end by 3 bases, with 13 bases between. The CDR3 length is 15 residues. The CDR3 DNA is TGCGCCAGCAGCATCTCCCCCGCGGACACCGGGGAGCTGTTTTCT. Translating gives CASSISPADTGELFS.

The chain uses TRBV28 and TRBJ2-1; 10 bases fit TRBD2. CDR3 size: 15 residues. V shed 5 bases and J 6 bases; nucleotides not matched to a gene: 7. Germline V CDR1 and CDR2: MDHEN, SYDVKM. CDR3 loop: CASSGIAGGSNEQFF. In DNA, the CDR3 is TGTGCCAGCAGTGGGATAGCGGGGGGTAGCAATGAGCAGTTCTTC.

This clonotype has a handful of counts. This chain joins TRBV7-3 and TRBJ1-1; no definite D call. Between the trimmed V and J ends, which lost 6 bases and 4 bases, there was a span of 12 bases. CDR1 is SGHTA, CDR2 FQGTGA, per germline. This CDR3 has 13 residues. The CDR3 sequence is CASRKQPSTEAFF. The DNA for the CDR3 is TGTGCCAGCAGAAAACAGCCGAGCACTGAAGCTTTCTTT.

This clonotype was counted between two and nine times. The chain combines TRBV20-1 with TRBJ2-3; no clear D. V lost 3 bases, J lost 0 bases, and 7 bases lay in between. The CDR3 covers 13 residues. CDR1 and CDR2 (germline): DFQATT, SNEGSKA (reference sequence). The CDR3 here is CSASVGSTDTQYF. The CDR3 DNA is TGCAGTGCTAGTGTGGGTAGCACAGATACGCAGTATTTT.

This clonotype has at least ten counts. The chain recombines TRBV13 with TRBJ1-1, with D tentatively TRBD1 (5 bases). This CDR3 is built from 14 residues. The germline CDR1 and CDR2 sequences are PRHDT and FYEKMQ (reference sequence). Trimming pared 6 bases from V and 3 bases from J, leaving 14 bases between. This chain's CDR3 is CASRIRGSHTEAFF. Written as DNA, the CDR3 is TGTGCCAGCAGGATAAGGGGAAGTCACACTGAAGCTTTCTTT.

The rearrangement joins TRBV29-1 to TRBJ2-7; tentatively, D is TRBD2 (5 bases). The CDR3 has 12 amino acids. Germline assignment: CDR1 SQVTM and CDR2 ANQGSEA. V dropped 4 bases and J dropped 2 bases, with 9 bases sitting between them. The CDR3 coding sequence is TGCAGCGTTGGTTACGGGACCTACGAGCAGTACTTC. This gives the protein CSVGYGTYEQYF.